Presented here are 5 T cell receptor beta chains from one specimen sequenced in a study of shared clonotypes between healthy human individuals. TCRdb's table, derived via immunoSEQ multiplex PCR, lists solely in-frame clones and lacks some. The sample holds just over 2,000,000 clones, 95% seen once. The specimen was naive CD4+ T cells sorted from blood. Described subset: CD45RA+ positively selected. Every receptor here comes from a man younger than 35 in good health.

The chain carries TRBV11-2 and TRBJ1-1; TRBD1 matches at 8 bases. Looked up from germline, CDR1 is SGHAT and CDR2 is FQNNGV. The CDR3 runs 16 residues. J gave up 4 bases and V 1 base, and 8 bases lay outside the gene matches. DNA for the CDR3: TGTGCCAGCAGCTTAGGCGACAGGGGTAGGAGCACTGAAGCTTTCTTT. It encodes CASSLGDRGRSTEAFF.

The chain is built from TRBV6-1 and TRBJ1-2, with D unresolved. Germline CDR1 reads MNHNS; CDR2 reads SASEGT. This CDR3 is built from 13 residues. Trimming stripped 6 bases from V and 6 bases from J, with 14 bases between. CDR3 loop: CASRESTGNGYTF. CDR3 nucleotides: TGTGCCAGCAGGGAGTCAACCGGAAATGGCTACACCTTC.

The chain combines TRBV5-6 with TRBJ2-3; 11 nucleotides match TRBD2. J was trimmed by 7 bases and V by 0 bases; bases with no gene match: 10. There are 17 residues in the CDR3. CDR1 SGHDT and CDR2 YYEEEE come from the germline V gene. Here the CDR3 reads CASSLGLAGKPTNTQYF. In DNA, the CDR3 is TGTGCCAGCAGCTTGGGACTAGCGGGGAAACCAACGAATACGCAGTATTTT.

The chain joins TRBV6-1 to TRBJ1-4; D unclear. The germline CDR1 and CDR2 sequences are MNHNS and SASEGT. The CDR3 sequence is 13 residues long. The germline V and J ends were trimmed by 3 bases and 4 bases, with 6 bases remaining between them. In nucleotides, the CDR3 is TGTGCCAGCAGTGAGCAGATTAATGAAAAACTGTTTTTT. This sequence encodes CASSEQINEKLFF.

The chain has TRBV5-6 and TRBJ2-5; 7 bases agree with TRBD2. The ends lost 4 bases at V and 1 base at J; junction bases unmatched: 7. Germline loops: CDR1 SGHDT, CDR2 YYEEEE. This CDR3 contains 15 residues. CDR3 amino acids: CASSPLGGIQETQYF. CDR3 nucleotide sequence: TGTGCCAGCAGCCCTCTGGGGGGGATCCAAGAGACCCAGTACTTC.